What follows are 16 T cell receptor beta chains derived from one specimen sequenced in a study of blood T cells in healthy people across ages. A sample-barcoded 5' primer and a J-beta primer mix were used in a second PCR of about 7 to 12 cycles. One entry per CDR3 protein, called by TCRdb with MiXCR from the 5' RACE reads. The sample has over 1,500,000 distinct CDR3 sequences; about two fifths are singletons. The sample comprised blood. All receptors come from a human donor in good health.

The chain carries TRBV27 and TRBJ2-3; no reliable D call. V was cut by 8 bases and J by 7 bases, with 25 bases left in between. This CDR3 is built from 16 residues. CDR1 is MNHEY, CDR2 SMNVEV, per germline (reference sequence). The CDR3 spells CASSLFGALTLNTQYF. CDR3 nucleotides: TGTGCCAGCTCCCTGTTCGGTGCCCTCACTCTTAATACGCAGTATTTT.

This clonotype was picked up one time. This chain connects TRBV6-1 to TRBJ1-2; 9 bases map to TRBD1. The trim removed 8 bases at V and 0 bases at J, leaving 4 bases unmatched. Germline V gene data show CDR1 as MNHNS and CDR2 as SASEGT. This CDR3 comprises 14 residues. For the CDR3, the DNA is TGTGCCAGCTATGACAGGGGGACTAACTATGGCTACACCTTC. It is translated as CASYDRGTNYGYTF.

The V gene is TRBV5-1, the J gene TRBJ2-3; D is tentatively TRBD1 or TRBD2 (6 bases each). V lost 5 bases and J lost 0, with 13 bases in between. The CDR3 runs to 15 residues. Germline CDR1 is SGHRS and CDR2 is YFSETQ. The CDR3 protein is CASSRGDLSTDTQYF. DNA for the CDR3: TGCGCCAGCAGTAGGGGGGACCTTAGCACAGATACGCAGTATTTT.

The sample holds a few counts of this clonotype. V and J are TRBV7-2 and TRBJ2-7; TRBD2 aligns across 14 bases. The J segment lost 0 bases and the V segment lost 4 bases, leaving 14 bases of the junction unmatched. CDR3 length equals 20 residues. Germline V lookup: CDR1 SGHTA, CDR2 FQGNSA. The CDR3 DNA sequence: TGTGCCAGCAGCTCAGCCCGACTAGCGGGGGGGAAGGTTAGCTCCTACGAGCAGTACTTC. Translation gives CASSSARLAGGKVSSYEQYF.

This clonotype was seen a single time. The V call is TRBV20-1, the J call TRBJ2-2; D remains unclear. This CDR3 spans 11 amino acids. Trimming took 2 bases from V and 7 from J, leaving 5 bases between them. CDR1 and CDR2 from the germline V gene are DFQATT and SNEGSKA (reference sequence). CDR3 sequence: CSARKSGELFF. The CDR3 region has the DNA TGCAGTGCTAGAAAGAGCGGGGAGCTGTTTTTT.

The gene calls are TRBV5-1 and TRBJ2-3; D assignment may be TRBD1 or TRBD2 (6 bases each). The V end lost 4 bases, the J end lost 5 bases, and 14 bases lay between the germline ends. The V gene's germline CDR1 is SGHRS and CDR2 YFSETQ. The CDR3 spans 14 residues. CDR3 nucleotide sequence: TGCGCCAGCAGCCTAGGGGGGCAAGGAGATACGCAGTATTTT. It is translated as CASSLGGQGDTQYF.

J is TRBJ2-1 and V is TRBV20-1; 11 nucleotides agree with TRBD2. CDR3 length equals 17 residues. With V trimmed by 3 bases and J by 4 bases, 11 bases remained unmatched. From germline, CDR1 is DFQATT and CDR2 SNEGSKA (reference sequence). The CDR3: CSASLTSGETLYNEQFF. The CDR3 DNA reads TGCAGTGCTAGCCTGACTAGCGGGGAAACATTATACAATGAGCAGTTCTTC.

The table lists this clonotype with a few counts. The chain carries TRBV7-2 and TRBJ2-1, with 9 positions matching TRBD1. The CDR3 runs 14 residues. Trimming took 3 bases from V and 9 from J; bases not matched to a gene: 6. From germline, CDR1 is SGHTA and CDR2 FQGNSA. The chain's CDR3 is CASSFSGQGGEQFF. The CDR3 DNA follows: TGTGCCAGCAGCTTTTCGGGACAGGGAGGTGAGCAGTTCTTC. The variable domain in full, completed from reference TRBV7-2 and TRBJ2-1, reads GAGVSQSPSNKVTEKGKDVELRCDPISGHTALYWYRQSLGQGLEFLIYFQGNSAPDKSGLPSDRFSAERTGGSVSTLTIQRTQQEDSAVYLCASSFSGQGGEQFFGPGTRLTVL.

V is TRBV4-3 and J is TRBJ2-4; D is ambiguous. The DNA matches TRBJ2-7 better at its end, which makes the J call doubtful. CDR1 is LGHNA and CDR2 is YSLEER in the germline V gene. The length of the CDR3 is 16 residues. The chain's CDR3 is CASSQSVREDLYEQYF. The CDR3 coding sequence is TGCGCCAGCAGCCAAAGTGTTAGGGAAGATCTCTACGAGCAGTACTTC.

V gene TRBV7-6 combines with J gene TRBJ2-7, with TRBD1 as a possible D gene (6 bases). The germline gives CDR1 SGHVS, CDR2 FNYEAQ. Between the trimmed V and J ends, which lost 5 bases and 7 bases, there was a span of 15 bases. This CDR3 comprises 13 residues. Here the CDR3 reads CASSPLQGMEQYF. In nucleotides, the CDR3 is TGTGCCAGCAGCCCCCTTCAGGGGATGGAGCAGTACTTC.

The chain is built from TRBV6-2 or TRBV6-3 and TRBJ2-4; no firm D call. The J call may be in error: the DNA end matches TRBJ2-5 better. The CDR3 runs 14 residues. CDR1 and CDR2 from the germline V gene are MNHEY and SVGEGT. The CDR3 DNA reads TGTGCCAGCAGTTGCTCGATTTTAAGAGAGACCCAGTACTTC. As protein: CASSCSILRETQYF.

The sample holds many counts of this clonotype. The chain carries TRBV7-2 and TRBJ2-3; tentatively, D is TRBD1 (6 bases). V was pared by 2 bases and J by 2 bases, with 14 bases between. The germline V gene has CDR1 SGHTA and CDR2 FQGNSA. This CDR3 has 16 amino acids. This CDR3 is CASSLRRQGLTDTQYF. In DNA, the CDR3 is TGTGCCAGCAGCTTAAGAAGGCAGGGGCTCACAGATACGCAGTATTTT.

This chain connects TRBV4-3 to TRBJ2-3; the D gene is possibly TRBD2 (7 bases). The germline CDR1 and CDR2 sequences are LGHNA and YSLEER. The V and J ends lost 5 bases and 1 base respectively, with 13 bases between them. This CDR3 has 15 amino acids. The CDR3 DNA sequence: TGCGCCAGCAGCTCCACGGGGGGCCGCACAGATACGCAGTATTTT. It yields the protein CASSSTGGRTDTQYF.

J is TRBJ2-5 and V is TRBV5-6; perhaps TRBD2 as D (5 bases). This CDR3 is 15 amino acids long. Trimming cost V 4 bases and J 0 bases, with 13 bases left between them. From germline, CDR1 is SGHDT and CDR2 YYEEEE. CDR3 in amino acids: CASSKRHPYQETQYF. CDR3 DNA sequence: TGTGCCAGCAGCAAGCGGCACCCGTACCAAGAGACCCAGTACTTC.

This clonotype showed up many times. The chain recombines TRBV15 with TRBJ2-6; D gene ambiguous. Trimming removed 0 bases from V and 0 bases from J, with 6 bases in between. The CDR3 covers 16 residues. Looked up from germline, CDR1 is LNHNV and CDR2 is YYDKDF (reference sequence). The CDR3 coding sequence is TGTGCCACCAGCAGAGATCAGAGCTCTGGGGCCAACGTCCTGACTTTC. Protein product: CATSRDQSSGANVLTF.

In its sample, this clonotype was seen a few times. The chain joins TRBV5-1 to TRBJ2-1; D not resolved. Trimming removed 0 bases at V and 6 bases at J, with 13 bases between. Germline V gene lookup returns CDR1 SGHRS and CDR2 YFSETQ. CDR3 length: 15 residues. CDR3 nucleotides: TGCGCCAGCAGCTTGGGACTCTCTAGGATCAATGAGCAGTTCTTC. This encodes CASSLGLSRINEQFF.